These 8 T cell receptor beta chains originate from one sample sequenced in a study of blood T cell repertoires in COVID-19. The protocol was immunoSEQ multiplex PCR, while the TCRdb copy is restricted to in-frame clones and leaves out a portion. The sample lists about 200,000 clones; approximately 90% were seen once. Sequencing used peripheral blood. These receptors were obtained from a man in his 60s who had recovered from COVID-19.

V usage is TRBV9 and J usage is TRBJ1-4; 7 bases are shared with TRBD1. V lost 4 bases to trimming and J lost 0 bases; unmatched junction nucleotides: 9. Germline CDR1 SGDLS, CDR2 YYNGEE. The CDR3 loop spans 17 amino acids. CDR3 sequence (DNA): TGTGCCAGCAGCACAGGGGCGCACCAGACAACTAATGAAAAACTGTTTTTT. Translated: CASSTGAHQTTNEKLFF.

The chain has TRBV7-8 and TRBJ2-1, with a weak D call TRBD1 (5 bases). Looked up from germline, CDR1 is SGHVS and CDR2 is FQNEAQ. CDR3 length: 15 amino acids. V lost 5 bases to trimming and J lost 3 bases, with 14 bases between them. The CDR3 spells CASSPTRTNYNEQFF. CDR3 nucleotide sequence: TGTGCCAGCAGCCCGACCCGGACAAACTACAATGAGCAGTTCTTC.

The chain carries TRBV5-3 and TRBJ1-1; D is perhaps TRBD1 (5 bases). TRBV5-3 carries the ORF label, with uncertain function. Trimming took off 4 bases at V and 11 bases at J, with 12 bases between the two ends. The CDR3 has 11 residues. CDR3 in amino acids: CARSLRGVAFF. CDR3 in DNA: TGTGCCAGAAGCCTAAGGGGTGTCGCTTTCTTT.

This clone was counted a single time. The chain recombines TRBV14 with TRBJ1-2; 8 bases align to TRBD1. The germline CDR1 and CDR2 sequences are SGHDN and FVKESK. The CDR3 runs 14 residues. The V segment lost 1 base and the J segment 7 bases; nucleotides outside the gene matches: 5. CDR3 protein: CASSQAMTGAGYTF. The DNA for the CDR3 is TGTGCCAGCAGCCAAGCCATGACAGGGGCTGGCTACACCTTC.

This rearrangement joins TRBV5-1 to TRBJ1-1, with D hard to call. V was clipped by 7 bases and J by 3 bases, with 13 bases between them. The CDR3 length is 13 residues. Looked up from germline, CDR1 is SGHRS and CDR2 is YFSETQ. DNA for the CDR3: TGCGCCAGCGTCAGTCAAATGGACACTGAAGCTTTCTTT. It yields the protein CASVSQMDTEAFF.

The V and J genes are TRBV5-1 and TRBJ1-3; perhaps TRBD1 as D (5 bases). Deletions cut 1 base from V and 2 bases from J, with 13 bases between. This CDR3 is 16 amino acids long. Germline loops: CDR1 SGHRS, CDR2 YFSETQ. CDR3 region: CASSLSRVTTGNTIYF. The CDR3 DNA sequence: TGCGCCAGCAGCTTGAGCAGGGTCACAACTGGAAACACCATATATTTT.

The chain carries TRBV19 and TRBJ1-2; 10 nucleotides align to TRBD1. The CDR3 runs to 13 residues. Germline CDR1 and CDR2: LNHDA and SQIVND (reference sequence). J was trimmed by 2 bases and V by 7 bases; bases with no gene match: 1. CDR3 protein: CASMGQGNYGYTF. The CDR3 DNA follows: TGTGCCAGTATGGGACAGGGGAACTATGGCTACACCTTC.

The V call is TRBV7-2, the J call TRBJ2-1, with 9 bases identical to TRBD1. The CDR3 consists of 16 residues. The junction had 7 bases not matched to a gene; V was cut back by 2 bases and J by 5 bases. Per the germline V gene, CDR1 is SGHTA and CDR2 is FQGNSA. The CDR3 protein is CASSLTRTGANNEQFF. The CDR3 nucleotides are TGTGCCAGCAGCTTAACGCGGACAGGGGCCAACAATGAGCAGTTCTTC.